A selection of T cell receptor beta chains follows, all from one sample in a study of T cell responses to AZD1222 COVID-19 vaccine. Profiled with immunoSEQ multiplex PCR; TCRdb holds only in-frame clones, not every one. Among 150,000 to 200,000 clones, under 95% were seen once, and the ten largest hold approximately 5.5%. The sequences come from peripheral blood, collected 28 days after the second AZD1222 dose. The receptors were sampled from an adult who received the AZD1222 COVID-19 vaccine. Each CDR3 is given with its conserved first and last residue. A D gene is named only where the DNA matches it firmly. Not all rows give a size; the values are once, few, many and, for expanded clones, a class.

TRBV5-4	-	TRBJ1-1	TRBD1	TGTGCCAGCAGCCTGAGGGGCAGGGGGGACACTGAAGCTTTCTTT	CASSLRGRGDTEAFF
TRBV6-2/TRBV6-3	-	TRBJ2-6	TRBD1	TGTGCCAGCAGTTACGAGACAGGGTCCTCTGGGGCCAACGTCCTGACTTTC	CASSYETGSSGANVLTF
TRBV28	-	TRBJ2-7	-	TGTGCCAGCTTCGGGGGGCAGGGGGTAGTCGGCGAGCAGTACTTC	CASFGGQGVVGEQYF
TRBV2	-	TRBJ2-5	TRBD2	TGTGCCAGCAGTGAGAGGACCCTAGCGGGAGTAGAGACCCAGTACTTC	CASSERTLAGVETQYF
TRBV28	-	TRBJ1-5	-	TGTGCCAGCAGTTTACCGGGCTTGAAGCCCCAGCATTTT	CASSLPGLKPQHF
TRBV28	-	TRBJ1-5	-	TGTGCCAGCAGTTCGCCCGGAGGGGGCAATCAGCCCCAGCATTTT	CASSSPGGGNQPQHF
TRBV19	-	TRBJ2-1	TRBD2	TGTGCCAGTAGTATAGGGAGGTATCTAGCGGGAGCCACCTACAATGAGCAGTTCTTC	CASSIGRYLAGATYNEQFF
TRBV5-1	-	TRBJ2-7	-	TGCGCCAGCAGACTACAGGTTTCCTACGAGCAGTACTTC	CASRLQVSYEQYF
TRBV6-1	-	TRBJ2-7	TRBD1	TGTGCCAGCAGTGAACAGGGGGCGTTATTACCCTACGAGCAGTACTTC	CASSEQGALLPYEQYF
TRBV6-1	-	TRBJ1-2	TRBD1	TGTGCCAGCAGTGTCAGGGGGGGAGTTAACTATGGCTACACCTTC	CASSVRGGVNYGYTF
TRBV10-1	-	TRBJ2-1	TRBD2	TGCGCCAGCAGTGAGCGGGGACTAACCGACTACAATGAGCAGTTCTTC	CASSERGLTDYNEQFF
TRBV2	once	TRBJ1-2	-	TGTGCCAGCAGTAGGGGGGGCGGCTACACCTTC	CASSRGGGYTF
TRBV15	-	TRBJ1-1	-	TGTGCCACCAGCAGAGCGGAGGGGTTTACTGAAGCTTTCTTT	CATSRAEGFTEAFF
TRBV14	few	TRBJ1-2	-	TGTGCCAGCAGCCAAGGAGGGTTCTATGGCTACACCTTC	CASSQGGFYGYTF
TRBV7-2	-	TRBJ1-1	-	TGTGCCAGCAGCTCGGGACCGAGGGACACTGAAGCTTTCTTT	CASSSGPRDTEAFF
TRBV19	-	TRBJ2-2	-	TGTGCCTGTCGTCCTTCTGGGAACACCGGGGAGCTGTTTTTT	CACRPSGNTGELFF
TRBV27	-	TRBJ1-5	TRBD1	TGTGCCAGCAGTACCGGGACAGGGGCCGAGGGGCCCCAGCATTTT	CASSTGTGAEGPQHF
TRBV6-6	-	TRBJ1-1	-	TGTGCCAGCAGCCTCGACAGGAACACTGAAGCTTTCTTT	CASSLDRNTEAFF
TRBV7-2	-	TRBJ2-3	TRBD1	TGTGCCAGCAGCTTCTGGGGACAGGGGTCCGCAGATACGCAGTATTTT	CASSFWGQGSADTQYF
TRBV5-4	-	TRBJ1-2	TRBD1	TGTGCCAGCAGCTCTGGAGGGGACAGTCATGGCTACACCTTC	CASSSGGDSHGYTF
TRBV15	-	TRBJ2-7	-	TGTGCCACCAGCAGAGATTTAAGGGACGAGCAGTACTTC	CATSRDLRDEQYF
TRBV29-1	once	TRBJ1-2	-	TGCAGCGTTGACGTTATCGGTCTCTATGGCTACACCTTC	CSVDVIGLYGYTF
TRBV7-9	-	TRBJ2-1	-	TGTGCCAGCAGCTTAGTAGGCGGGATTGGCAATGAGCAGTTCTTC	CASSLVGGIGNEQFF
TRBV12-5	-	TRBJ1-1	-	TGTGCTAGTGGTTTGGGAGACGGCACTGAAGCTTTCTTT	CASGLGDGTEAFF
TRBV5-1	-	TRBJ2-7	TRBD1	TGCGCCAGCACCTCGAAGACAGGGACCGAGCAGTACTTC	CASTSKTGTEQYF
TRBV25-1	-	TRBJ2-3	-	TGTGCCAGCAGTGAAACCTCCGGGACGGGAACTAGCACAGATACGCAGTATTTT	CASSETSGTGTSTDTQYF
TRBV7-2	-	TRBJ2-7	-	TGTGCCAGCAGCTTAGCGCTGGGTCCCTACGAGCAGTACTTC	CASSLALGPYEQYF
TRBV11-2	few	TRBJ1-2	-	TGTGCCAGCAGCCCAGGGGCCGGCTACACCTTC	CASSPGAGYTF
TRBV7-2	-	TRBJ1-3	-	TGTGCCAGCAGCTCATCAGGGACTCTCTCTGGAAACACCATATATTTT	CASSSSGTLSGNTIYF